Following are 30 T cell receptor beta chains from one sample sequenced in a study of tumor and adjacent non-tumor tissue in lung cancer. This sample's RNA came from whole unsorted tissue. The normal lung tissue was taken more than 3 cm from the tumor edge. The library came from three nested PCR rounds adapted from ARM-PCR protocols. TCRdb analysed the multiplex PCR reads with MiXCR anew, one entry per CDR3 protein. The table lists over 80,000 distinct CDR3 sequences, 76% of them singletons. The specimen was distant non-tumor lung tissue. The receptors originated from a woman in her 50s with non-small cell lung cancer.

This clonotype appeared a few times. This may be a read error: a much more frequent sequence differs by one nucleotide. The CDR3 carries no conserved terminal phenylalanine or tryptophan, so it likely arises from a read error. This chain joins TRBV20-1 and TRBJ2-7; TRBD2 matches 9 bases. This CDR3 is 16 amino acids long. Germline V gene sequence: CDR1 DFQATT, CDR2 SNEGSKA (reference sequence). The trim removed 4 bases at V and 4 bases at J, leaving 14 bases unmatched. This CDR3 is CSANPEIAGVGYEQYL. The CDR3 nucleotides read TGCAGTGCTAACCCGGAAATAGCGGGAGTAGGTTACGAGCAGTACTTA.

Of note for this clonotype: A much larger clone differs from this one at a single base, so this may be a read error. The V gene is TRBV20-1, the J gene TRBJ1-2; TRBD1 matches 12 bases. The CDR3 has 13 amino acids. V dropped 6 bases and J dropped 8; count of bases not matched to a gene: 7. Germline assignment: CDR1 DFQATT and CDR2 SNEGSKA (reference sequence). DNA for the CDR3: TGCAGTGCCGCCGGGACAGGGGGCCAAGGCTACACCTTC. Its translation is CSAAGTGGQGYTF.

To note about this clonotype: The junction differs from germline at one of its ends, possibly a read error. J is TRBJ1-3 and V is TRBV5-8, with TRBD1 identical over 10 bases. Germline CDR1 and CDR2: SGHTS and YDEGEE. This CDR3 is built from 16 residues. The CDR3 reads CASSLMGTGDGNTIFF. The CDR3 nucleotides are TGTGCCAGCAGCTTGATGGGGACAGGGGACGGAAACACCATATTTTTT. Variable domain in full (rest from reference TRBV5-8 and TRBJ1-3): EAGVTQSPTHLIKTRGQQATLRCSPISGHTSVYWYQQALGLGLQFLLWYDEGEERNRGNFPPRFSGRQFPNYSSELNVNALELEDSALYLCASSLMGTGDGNTIFFGEGSWLTVV.

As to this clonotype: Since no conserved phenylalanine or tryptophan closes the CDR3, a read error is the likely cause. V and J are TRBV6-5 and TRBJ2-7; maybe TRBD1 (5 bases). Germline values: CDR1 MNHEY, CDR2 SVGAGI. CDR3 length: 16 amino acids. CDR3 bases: TGTCTCAGCAGTTACTTTACCAGGGATCCTCTCACCGGGCAGTACTCT. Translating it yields CLSSYFTRDPLTGQYS.

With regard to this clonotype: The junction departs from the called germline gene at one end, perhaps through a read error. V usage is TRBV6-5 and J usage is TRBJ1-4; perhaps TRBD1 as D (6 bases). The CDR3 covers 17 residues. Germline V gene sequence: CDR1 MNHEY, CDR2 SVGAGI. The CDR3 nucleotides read TGTGTCAGCAGCCATCTTAATCCAGGGGATTCTAATGAAAAACTGTTTTTT. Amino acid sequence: CVSSHLNPGDSNEKLFF.

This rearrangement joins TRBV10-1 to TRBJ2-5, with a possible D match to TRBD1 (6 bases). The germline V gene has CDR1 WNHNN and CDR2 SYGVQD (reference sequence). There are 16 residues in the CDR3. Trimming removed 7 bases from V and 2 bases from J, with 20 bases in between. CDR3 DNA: TGCGCCAGCATCGACCGGAACAGGGAAGAGCAAGAGACCCAGTACTTC. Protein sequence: CASIDRNREEQETQYF.

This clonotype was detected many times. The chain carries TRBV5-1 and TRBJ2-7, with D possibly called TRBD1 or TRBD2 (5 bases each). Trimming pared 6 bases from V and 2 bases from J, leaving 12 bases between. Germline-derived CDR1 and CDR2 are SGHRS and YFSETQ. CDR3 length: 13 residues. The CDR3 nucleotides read TGCGCCAGCATGGGGGTGGGACCCTACGAGCAGTACTTC. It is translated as CASMGVGPYEQYF.

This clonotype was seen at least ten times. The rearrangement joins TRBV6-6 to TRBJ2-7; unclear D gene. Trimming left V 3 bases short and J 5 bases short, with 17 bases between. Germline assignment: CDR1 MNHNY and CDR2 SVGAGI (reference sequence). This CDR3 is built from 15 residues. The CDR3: CASSYRFETSNEQYF. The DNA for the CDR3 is TGTGCCAGCAGTTATCGATTTGAGACTTCCAACGAGCAGTACTTC.

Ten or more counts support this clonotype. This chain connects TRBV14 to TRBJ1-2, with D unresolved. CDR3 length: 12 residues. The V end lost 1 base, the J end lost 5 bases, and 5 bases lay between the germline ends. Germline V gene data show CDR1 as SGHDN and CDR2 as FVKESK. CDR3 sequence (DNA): TGTGCCAGCAGCCAAGGACTATATGGCTACACCTTC. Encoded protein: CASSQGLYGYTF.

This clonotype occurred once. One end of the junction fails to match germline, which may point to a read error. As DNA, the CDR3 is TGCGCCAGCAACTTATCATGCGGGGCCTACAATGAGAAGTTCTTC. Its translation: CASNLSCGAYNEKFF. The chain links TRBV5-1 to TRBJ2-1, with D perhaps matching TRBD2 (6 bases). The germline V gene encodes CDR1 SGHRS and CDR2 YFSETQ. The CDR3 length is 15 residues. Based on the CDR3 plus reference TRBV5-1 and TRBJ2-1, the full variable domain is KAGVTQTPRYLIKTRGQQVTLSCSPISGHRSVSWYQQTPGQGLQFLFEYFSETQRNKGNFPGRFSGRQFSNSRSEMNVSTLELGDSALYLCASNLSCGAYNEKFFGPGTRLTVL.

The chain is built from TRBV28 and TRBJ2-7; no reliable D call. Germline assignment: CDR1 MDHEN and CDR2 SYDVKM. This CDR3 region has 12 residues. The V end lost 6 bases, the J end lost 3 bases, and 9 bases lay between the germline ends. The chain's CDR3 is CASSQPNYEQYV. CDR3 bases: TGTGCCAGCAGCCAGCCCAACTACGAGCAGTACGTC.

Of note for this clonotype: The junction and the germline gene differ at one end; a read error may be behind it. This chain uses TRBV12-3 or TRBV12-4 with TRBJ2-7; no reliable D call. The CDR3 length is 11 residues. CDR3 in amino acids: CACSEWEEQYF. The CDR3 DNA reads TGTGCCTGCAGTGAATGGGAAGAGCAGTACTTC.

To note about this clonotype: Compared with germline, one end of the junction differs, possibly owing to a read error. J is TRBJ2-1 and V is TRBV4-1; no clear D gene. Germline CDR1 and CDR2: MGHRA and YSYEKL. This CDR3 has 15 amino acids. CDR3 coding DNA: TGCGCCAACAGCCAAGATCAGATTAGCTCCAATGAGCAGTTCTTC. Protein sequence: CANSQDQISSNEQFF.

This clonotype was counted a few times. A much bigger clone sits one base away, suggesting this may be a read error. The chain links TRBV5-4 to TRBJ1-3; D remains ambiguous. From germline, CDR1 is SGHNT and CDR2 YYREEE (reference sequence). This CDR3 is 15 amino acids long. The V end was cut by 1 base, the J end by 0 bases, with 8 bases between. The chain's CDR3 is CASSLIGSSGNTIYF. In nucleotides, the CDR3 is TGTGCCAGCAGCTTGATAGGGAGCTCTGGAAACACCATATATTTT.

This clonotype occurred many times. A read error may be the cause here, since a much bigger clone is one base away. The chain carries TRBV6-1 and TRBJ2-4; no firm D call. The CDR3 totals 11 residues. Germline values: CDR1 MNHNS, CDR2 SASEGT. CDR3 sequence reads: CVSSEGDIQYF. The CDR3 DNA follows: TGTGTCAGCAGTGAAGGAGACATTCAGTACTTC.

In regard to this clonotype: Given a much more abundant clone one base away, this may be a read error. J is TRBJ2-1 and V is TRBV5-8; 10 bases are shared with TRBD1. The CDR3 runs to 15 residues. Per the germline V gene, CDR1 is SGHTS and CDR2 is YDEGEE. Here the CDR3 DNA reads TGTACCAGCAGTTCCGGACAGGGGGCCTACAATGAGCAGTTCTTC. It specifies CTSSSGQGAYNEQFF.

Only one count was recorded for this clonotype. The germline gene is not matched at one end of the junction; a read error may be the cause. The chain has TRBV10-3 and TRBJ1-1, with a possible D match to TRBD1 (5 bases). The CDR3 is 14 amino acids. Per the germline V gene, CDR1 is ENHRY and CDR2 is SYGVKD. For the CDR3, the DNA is TGTGCCATCAGTGATGATCAGGGAGCTCGGCGGGCTATCTTT. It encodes CAISDDQGARRAIF.

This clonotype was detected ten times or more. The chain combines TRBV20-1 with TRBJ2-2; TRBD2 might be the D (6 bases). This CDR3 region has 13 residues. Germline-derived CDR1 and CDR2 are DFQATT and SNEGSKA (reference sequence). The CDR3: CSGTPKGAGELFF. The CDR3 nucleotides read TGCAGCGGGACTCCTAAGGGTGCCGGGGAGCTGTTTTTT.

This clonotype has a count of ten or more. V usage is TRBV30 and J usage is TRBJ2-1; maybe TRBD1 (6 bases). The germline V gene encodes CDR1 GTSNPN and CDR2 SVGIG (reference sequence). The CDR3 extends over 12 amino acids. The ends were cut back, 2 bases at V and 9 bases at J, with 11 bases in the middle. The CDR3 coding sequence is TGTGCCTGGAGTCTCACAGGGAGTGAGCAGTTCTTC. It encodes CAWSLTGSEQFF.

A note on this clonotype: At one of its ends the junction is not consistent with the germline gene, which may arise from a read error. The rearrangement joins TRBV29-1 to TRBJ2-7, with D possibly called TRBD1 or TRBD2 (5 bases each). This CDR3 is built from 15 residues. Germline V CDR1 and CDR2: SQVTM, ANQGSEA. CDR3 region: CSVDSGQGVKNEQYF. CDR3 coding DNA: TGTAGCGTTGATTCAGGGCAAGGGGTGAAGAACGAGCAGTACTTC.

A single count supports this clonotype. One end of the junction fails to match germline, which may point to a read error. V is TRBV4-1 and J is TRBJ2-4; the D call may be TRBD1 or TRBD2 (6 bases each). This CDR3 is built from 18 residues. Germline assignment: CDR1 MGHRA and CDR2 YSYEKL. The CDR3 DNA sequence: TGCGCCAACAGCCAAGAAGAGGGGGGAAGTAGCGCCAAAAACATTCAGTACTTC. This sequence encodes CANSQEEGGSSAKNIQYF.

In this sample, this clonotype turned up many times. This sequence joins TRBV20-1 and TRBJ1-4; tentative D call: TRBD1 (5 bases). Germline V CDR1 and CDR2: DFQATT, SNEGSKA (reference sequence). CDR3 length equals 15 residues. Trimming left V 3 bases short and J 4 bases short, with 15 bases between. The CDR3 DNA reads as TGCAGTGCTAGGAACCGGGACGGATATAATGAAAAACTGTTTTTT. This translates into CSARNRDGYNEKLFF.

The CDR3 loop is CASSPLKGVGWGQYF. The CDR3 DNA is TGTGCCAGCAGCCCCCTTAAAGGAGTGGGGTGGGGGCAGTACTTC. V usage is TRBV11-3 and J usage is TRBJ2-7, with no clear D. There are 15 residues in the CDR3. Germline values: CDR1 SGHNT, CDR2 YENEEA. V was trimmed by 5 bases and J by 9 bases, leaving 23 bases between them.

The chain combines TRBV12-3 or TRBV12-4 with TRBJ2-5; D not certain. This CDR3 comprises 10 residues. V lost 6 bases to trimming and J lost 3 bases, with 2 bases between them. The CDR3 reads CASSEETQYF. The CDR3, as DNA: TGTGCCAGCAGCGAAGAGACCCAGTACTTC.

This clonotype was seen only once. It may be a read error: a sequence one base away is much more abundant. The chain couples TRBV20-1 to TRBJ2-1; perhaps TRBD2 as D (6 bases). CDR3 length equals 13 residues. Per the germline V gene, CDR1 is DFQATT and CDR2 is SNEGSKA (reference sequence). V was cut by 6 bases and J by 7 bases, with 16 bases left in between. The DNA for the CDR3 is TGCAGTGCCCCCACCTTTCTAGCGAATGAGCAGTTCTTC. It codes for CSAPTFLANEQFF.

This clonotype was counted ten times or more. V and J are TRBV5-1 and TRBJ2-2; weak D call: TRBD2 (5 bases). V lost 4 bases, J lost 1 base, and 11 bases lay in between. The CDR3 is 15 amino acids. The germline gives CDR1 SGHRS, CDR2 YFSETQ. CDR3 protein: CASSLQAGNTGELFF. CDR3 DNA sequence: TGCGCCAGCAGCCTCCAGGCGGGGAACACCGGGGAGCTGTTTTTT.

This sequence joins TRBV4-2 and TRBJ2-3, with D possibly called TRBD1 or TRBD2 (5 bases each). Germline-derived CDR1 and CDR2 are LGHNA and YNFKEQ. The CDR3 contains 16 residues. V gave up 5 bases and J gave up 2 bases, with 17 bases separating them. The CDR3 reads CASSKGTRTTTDTQYF. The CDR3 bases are TGTGCCAGCAGCAAAGGGACCAGGACCACCACAGATACGCAGTATTTT.

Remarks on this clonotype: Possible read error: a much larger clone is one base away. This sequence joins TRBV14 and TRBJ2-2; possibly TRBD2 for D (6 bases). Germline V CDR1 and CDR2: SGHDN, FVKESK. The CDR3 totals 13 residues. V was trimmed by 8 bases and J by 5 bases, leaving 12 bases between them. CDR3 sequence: CASGPTRTGELFF. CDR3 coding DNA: TGTGCCAGCGGCCCGACTAGGACCGGGGAGCTGTTTTTT.

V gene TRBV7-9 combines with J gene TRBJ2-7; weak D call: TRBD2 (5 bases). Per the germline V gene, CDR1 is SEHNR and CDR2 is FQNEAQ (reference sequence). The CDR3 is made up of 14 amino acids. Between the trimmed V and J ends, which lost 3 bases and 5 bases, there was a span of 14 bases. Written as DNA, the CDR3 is TGTGCCAGCAGCTTTTCCGGGATTCAGGACGAGCAGTACTTC. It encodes CASSFSGIQDEQYF.

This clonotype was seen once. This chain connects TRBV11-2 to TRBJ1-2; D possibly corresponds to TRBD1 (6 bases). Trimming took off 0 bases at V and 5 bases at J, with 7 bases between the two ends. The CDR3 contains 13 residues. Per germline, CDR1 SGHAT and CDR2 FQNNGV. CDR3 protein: CASSLERGYGYTF. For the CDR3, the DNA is TGTGCCAGCAGCTTAGAGAGGGGGTATGGCTACACCTTC.